This T cell receptor beta chain was captured in a study of vaccination and CD4 T cells after COVID-19. For the study at large: Between diagnosis and the drawing of post-COVID samples lay a median around 110 days (range 35 to 161).

For this clonotype: Its antigen remains unidentified.

The Oncomine TCR Beta short-read assay was applied to DNA of cultured CD4+ T cells. The template was genomic DNA from cultured CD4+ T cells. TCRdb redid the calling of the PCR reads with MiXCR, one entry per CDR3 protein. The table shows 25,000 or so distinct CDR3 sequences, with 58% occurring only once. The CDR3 is 12 residues long. In germline, CDR1 is DFQATT, CDR2 SNEGSKA (reference sequence). The V and J ends lost 2 bases and 1 base respectively, with 6 bases between them. Treatment noted: approximately 9-day PBMC culture with coronavirus spike peptide pools or control peptides (ViraFEST assay). Negative-selection isolation of CD4+ T cells was performed after 10 days of culture. Study-level points and caveats: Spike mono-reactivity marked 304 of 307 vaccine-specific clones in convalescent patients.

The source of this sequence is a human donor who had recovered from COVID-19. The rearrangement links TRBV20-1 to TRBJ2-7; D gene uncertain. The source material was CD4+ T cells from blood, cultured in vitro. The CDR3 sequence: CSARLTSYEQYF. CDR3 coding DNA: TGCAGTGCTAGATTAACTTCCTACGAGCAGTACTTC.